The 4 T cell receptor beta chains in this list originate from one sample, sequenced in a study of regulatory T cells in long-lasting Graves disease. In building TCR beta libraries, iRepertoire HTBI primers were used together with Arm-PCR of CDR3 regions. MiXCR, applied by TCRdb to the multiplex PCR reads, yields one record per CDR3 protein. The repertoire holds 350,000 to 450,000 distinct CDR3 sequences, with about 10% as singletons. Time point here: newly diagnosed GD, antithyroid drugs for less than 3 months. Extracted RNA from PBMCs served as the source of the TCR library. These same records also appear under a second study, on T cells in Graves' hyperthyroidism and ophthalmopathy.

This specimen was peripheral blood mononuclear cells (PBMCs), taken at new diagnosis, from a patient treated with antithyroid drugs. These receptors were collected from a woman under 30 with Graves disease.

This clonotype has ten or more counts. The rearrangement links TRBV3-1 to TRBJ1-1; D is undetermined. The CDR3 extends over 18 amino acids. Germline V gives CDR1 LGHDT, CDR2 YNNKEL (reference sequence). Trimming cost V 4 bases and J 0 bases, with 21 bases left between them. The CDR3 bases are TGTGCCAGCAGCCCCCGTCTCTATGGGTACCAAATGAACACTGAAGCTTTCTTT. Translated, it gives CASSPRLYGYQMNTEAFF.

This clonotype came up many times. CDR3 protein: CASRARTYNEQFF. The CDR3 DNA reads as TGTGCCAGTCGGGCCCGAACCTACAATGAGCAGTTCTTC. The genes are TRBV6-1 and TRBJ2-1; D call uncertain. Germline V gene sequence: CDR1 MNHNS, CDR2 SASEGT. The CDR3 runs to 13 residues. The V gene lost 9 bases and the J gene lost 2 bases, with 11 bases spanning the gap.

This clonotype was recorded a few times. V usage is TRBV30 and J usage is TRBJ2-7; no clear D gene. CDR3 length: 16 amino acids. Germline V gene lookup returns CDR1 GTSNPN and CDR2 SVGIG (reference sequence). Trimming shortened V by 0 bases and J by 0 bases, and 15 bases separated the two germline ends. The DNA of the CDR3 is TGTGCCTGGAGTGTCCGTGCAGGCCTTAGCTCCTACGAGCAGTACTTC. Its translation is CAWSVRAGLSSYEQYF.

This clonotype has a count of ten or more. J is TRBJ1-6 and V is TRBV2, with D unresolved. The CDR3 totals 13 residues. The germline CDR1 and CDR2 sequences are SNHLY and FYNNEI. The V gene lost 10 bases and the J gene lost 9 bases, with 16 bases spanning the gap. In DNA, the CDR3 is TGTGCCACCTTCCCCGACCGAGGTTCACCCCTCCACTTT. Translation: CATFPDRGSPLHF. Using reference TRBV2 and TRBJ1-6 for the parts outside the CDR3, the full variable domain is EPEVTQTPSHQVTQMGQEVILRCVPISNHLYFYWYRQILGQKVEFLVSFYNNEISEKSEIFDDQFSVERPDGSNFTLKIRSTKLEDSAMYFCATFPDRGSPLHFGNGTRLTVT.